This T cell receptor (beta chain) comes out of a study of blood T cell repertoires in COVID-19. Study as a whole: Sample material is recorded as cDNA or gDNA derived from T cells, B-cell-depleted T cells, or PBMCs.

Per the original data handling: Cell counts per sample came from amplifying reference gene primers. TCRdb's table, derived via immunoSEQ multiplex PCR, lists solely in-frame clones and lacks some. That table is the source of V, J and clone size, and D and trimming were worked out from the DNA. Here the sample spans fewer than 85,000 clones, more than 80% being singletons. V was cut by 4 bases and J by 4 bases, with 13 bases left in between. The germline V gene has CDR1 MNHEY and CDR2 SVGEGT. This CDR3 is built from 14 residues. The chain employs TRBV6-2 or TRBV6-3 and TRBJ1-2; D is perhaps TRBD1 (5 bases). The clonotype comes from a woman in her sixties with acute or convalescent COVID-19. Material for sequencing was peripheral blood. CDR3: CASSSEEGTYGYTF. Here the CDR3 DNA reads TGTGCCAGCAGTTCCGAGGAGGGGACCTATGGCTACACCTTC.